Detailed here is one T cell receptor beta chain. There is no known antigen for this receptor. No much larger clonotype is one base removed from it; base qualities were not supplied. The cohort comprised 710 or so healthy bone marrow donors. At the time of sampling, every cohort member was nominally healthy, though immune exposures that went unrecorded were likely present. The donor tested CMV seronegative, placing the donor among the 300 to 400 seronegative members of the cohort. Every donor gave a peripheral blood sample, and the peripheral blood mononuclear cells from that sample were used for TCR beta sequencing. Genomic DNA was extracted from the blood cell samples with the Qiagen DNeasy Blood Extraction Kit. The library was produced with the immunoSEQ multiplex PCR assay. A mixture of 60 forward primers for TCR Vbeta segments and 13 reverse primers for TCR Jbeta segments was used in the multiplex PCR. Amplification of the CDR3 region of rearranged TCR beta genes was performed with a multiplex PCR assay on genomic DNA. The amplified TCR beta libraries were sequenced on the Illumina HiSeq System as 87-base-pair reads. The study's own analysis went as follows. A later analysis counted tens of millions of unique TCR beta chains across the 666 repertoires, and 10 million to 11 million of these chains were shared by at least two donors. A nearest-neighbor algorithm error-corrected the raw reads and collapsed the reads into unique sequences, merging closely related sequences to remove PCR and sequencing errors. To assign V, D and J gene segments, CDR3 sequences were aligned to IMGT reference sequences. For a sequence to be retained, a match of at least six nucleotides was required to both a V gene segment and a J gene segment. Rearrangements were called productive when the CDR3 lacked stop codons and stayed in frame with V and J; all others were non-productive. Following IMGT convention, CDR3 was defined as the stretch from the second conserved V-encoded cysteine up to the conserved J-encoded phenylalanine. In an earlier analysis of roughly 610 of the donors, sequences lacking an unambiguous match to a single V gene segment were excluded. An earlier analysis of around 600 of the donors classified V segments as functional when productive rearrangements were above 56.7% and as segregating when the standard deviation between donors was above 5%. To diagnose cytomegalovirus status from the catalog of TCR beta chain sequences, a statistical classification framework was built. V and J gene assignment, in a later analysis, came from comparing TCR nucleotide sequences with IMGT/GENE-DB human TR gene sequences. In a later analysis, CDR3 sequences and most-parsimonious VDJ recombination scenarios were assigned using the TCRdist pipeline. In a later analysis, each TCR beta chain was defined by its CDR3 amino acid sequence together with its V-gene family, and reads without a unique V-gene family were excluded. In a later analysis, 450 to 600 highly shared, low-generation-probability nucleotide sequences were removed to address suspected cross-contamination and a sequencing artifact. For each public chain, a later analysis derived a clonal expansion index from normalized ranks of inferred template counts within each repertoire. Generation probabilities in a later analysis came from a VDJ recombination model fitted to out-of-frame rearrangements, and those results were checked against IGoR. In a later analysis, TCR-TCR, TCR-HLA and TCR-CMV co-occurrence was scored with hypergeometric tests, and a repertoire-size bias correction was applied to TCR pairs. A later analysis estimated false discovery rates by permuting HLA or CMV assignments 20 times. In a later analysis, co-occurring TCRs were grouped using DBSCAN, with TCRdist sequence similarity added in when clustering inside HLA-allele-positive subsets. Repertoires with fewer than 30,000 or more than 120,000 public chains, plus five repertoires with anomalous nucleotide sharing, were excluded from co-occurrence clustering. In TCRdb, the immuneACCESS table is reduced to in-frame sequences with V and J assigned. These tables do not hold every clone; where another copy was compared, an unresolved V gene accounts for under half, and the others remain unexplained. The DNA was the basis for D and trimming; V, J and clone size are from that table. A total of more than 150,000 clones appear in this sample, 82% of them only once. The ten biggest clones cover 1.5% of the sample.

This specimen comes from a study of cytomegalovirus exposure and HLA in healthy donors (dated by TCRdb to 2017 to 2019). Broadly, across the study: In an earlier analysis of roughly 590 of the donors, around 290 Gb of sequence data and some 100 million unique TCR beta sequences from roughly 180 million T cells were reported. An early release that covered 640 HLA-typed donors contained approximately 300 gigabases of sequencing data and about 84 million unique TCR sequences. The genetic ancestry cluster associated with self-reported Caucasian donors included over 80% of the 398 genotyped donors. The study aimed to test whether signatures of past pathogen exposure could be identified by cataloging public T cell receptors. Using immunosequencing, the study profiled T cell repertoires from roughly 650 subjects and related those repertoires to cytomegalovirus serostatus. Besides the first cohort of 550 to 750 subjects, a separate validation cohort made up of 120 different subjects was used. To predict cytomegalovirus infection status, the study combined high-throughput TCR immunosequencing, statistical association of individual TCRs with disease status, and machine learning. A later analysis re-analyzed previously published TCR beta repertoires from hundreds of donors and added high-resolution HLA genotyping to study TCR occurrence patterns. In the later analysis, no new phenotypic data were used to find candidate immune exposures; instead, reliance was placed on TCR beta sequences and their occurrence across donors. An earlier analysis of approximately 500 of the donors applied high-throughput TCR beta sequencing to assess whether each TCR beta V gene segment acted as functional or pseudogenic. Alongside the repertoire data, information on donor age, sex, ethnicity and CMV serostatus was compiled. A later genetic analysis used genome-wide SNP genotypes for about 65% of the roughly 670 donors, treating that subset as a discovery cohort. Every repertoire in the discovery cohort had been generated on one and the same sequencing platform. Both class I and class II loci were covered by HLA typing, at four-digit resolution. Typing coverage differed by locus: A, B, C, DRB1 and DQB1 were typed in about 620-640 donors, DQA1 in around 500, DPA1 in 600 to 610, and DPB1 in 472. A handful of DR-DQ haplotypes were treated as single units for association and clustering because of strong linkage in the cohort. Among about 400 genotyped donors of the cohort, an average of roughly 230,000 unique TCR beta nucleotide sequences was sequenced per donor, of which 15% to 20% were non-productive. Results and caveats for the whole study, not just this receptor: In vitro tests confirmed that a few of the cytomegalovirus-associated TCR beta chains recognize cytomegalovirus antigens. Because some donors lacked HLA typing at each locus, the association tests relied only on the typed subset. Most TCR sequences were observed very rarely across donors, whereas some public TCRs were present in many individuals. Some 15 rarely observed V segments, including chromosome 9 orphons, were excluded from the earlier analysis of approximately 600 of the donors because counts were too low. Compared with the roughly 700-donor mean, donors in an Asian-associated ancestry cluster had fewer N-insertions in productive TCRs, according to a later genetic analysis. In an earlier analysis of more than 450 of the donors, most TCR beta V segments were observed in productive rearrangements about 87% or about 30% of the time, broadly matching IMGT annotations. For the cohort, immune exposure information was limited to CMV serostatus. Correlated functional status among segregating V segments might reflect linkage disequilibrium, but an unknown experimental factor could not be ruled out. A later analysis found that HLA-associated TCR beta chains were more clonally expanded and had lower generation probabilities than equally common non-associated chains. Only TCR beta chains were sequenced in this cohort, and the absence of alpha or paired-chain data limited detectable features. Some IMGT-functional V segments, including TRBV6-2 and TRBV6-3, could not be told apart with the 87-base-pair reads, so those segments were excluded. An association between a missense DCLRE1C variant and V-gene and J-gene trimming of TCR beta chains was found in a later genetic analysis and replicated in an independent cohort. When HLA alleles, especially DR and DQ, strongly co-occurred, TCR associations were difficult to assign to individual alleles. According to a later analysis, parvovirus B19, influenza, CMV and Epstein-Barr virus appeared linked to several top co-occurrence clusters. A cluster of highly shared sequence variants was judged likely to represent a technical artifact of the sequencing pipeline. In a later analysis, most CMV-associated TCR beta chains were found to appear HLA-restricted, with HLA associations seemingly driven largely by CMV exposure. The authors suggested that the approach could potentially be generalized to other disease states and immunological phenotypes. A further reported finding was that TCR beta sequences accurately predicted the HLA-A and HLA-B alleles for most subjects in the first cohort. The study listed 150 to 200 TCR beta chains as associated with cytomegalovirus. In both the original and validation cohorts, the classifier was reported to diagnose cytomegalovirus status with high specificity and sensitivity. A later analysis associated 15,000 or so TCR beta sequences with specific HLA alleles at a false discovery rate of 0.05. In a later analysis, the rate of TCR association differed among HLA loci, with DRB1 alleles having the most associated TCRs and HLA-C alleles having the fewest. Roughly uniform sequencing depth across donors was assumed in presence/absence analyses, although this assumption may not hold.

Cut back by 6 bases and 5 bases, the V and J ends lie 10 bases apart. Looking up the germline V gene yields CDR1 KGHSH and CDR2 LQKENI. Taken from cysteine to phenylalanine, the CDR3 has 12 residues. Only the CDR3 DNA stays, 36 bases, in frame from base 1. Source material: PBMCs. The V and J genes are TRBV18 and TRBJ1-1, and the D gene may be TRBD1, 5 bases matching. The sequence derives from a man aged 40-49 years in good health and CMV-seronegative. The bases read TGTGCCAGCTCCGAAGGGGTGACTGAAGCTTTCTTT. Its amino acids are CASSEGVTEAFF. The CDR3 plus the reference TRBV18 and TRBJ1-1 genes for the other parts give the full variable domain: NAGVMQNPRHLVRRRGQEARLRCSPMKGHSHVYWYRQLPEEGLKFMVYLQKENIIDESGMPKERFSAEFPKEGPSILRIQQVVRGDSAAYFCASSEGVTEAFFGQGTRLTVV.